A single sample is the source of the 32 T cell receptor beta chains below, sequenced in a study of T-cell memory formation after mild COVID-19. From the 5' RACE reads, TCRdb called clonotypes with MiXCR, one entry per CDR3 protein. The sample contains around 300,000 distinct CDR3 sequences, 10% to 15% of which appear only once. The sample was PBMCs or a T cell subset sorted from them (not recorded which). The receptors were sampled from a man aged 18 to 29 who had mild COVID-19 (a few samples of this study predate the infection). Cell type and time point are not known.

CDR3 bases: TGTGCCGTACAGCCTGGCTTCTCTGGGGCCAACGTCCTGACTTTC. Its translation: CAVQPGFSGANVLTF. The chain combines TRBV6-2 or TRBV6-3 with TRBJ2-6; D not resolved. The CDR3 sequence is 15 residues long. Germline CDR1 is MNHEY and CDR2 is SVGEGT. The V end was cut by 11 bases, the J end by 0 bases, with 14 bases between.

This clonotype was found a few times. The CDR3 sequence is CASSQDPWGAVGGEQFF. The CDR3 DNA reads TGCGCCAGCAGCCAAGACCCGTGGGGGGCCGTCGGGGGTGAGCAGTTCTTC. The chain joins TRBV4-3 to TRBJ2-1; the D gene could be TRBD1 or TRBD2 (6 bases each). The CDR3 consists of 17 residues. Germline CDR1 is LGHNA and CDR2 is YSLEER. V was trimmed by 0 bases and J by 9 bases, leaving 21 bases between them.

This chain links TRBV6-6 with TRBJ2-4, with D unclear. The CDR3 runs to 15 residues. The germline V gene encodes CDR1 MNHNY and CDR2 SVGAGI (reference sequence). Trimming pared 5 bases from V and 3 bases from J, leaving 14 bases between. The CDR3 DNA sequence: TGTGCCAGCAGTAACACCAGGCTTGGCAAAAACATTCAGTACTTC. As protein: CASSNTRLGKNIQYF.

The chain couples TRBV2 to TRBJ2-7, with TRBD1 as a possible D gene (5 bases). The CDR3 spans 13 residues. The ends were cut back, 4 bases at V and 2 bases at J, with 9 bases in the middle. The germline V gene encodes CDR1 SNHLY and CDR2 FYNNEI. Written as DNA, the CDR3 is TGTGCCAGCAGTGCAAGCAGGGCCTACGAGCAGTACGTC. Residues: CASSASRAYEQYV.

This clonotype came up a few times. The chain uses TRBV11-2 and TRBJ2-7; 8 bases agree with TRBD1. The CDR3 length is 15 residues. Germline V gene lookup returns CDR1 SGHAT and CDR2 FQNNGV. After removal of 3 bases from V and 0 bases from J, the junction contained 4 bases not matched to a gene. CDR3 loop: CASSFGTGHSYEQYF. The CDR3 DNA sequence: TGTGCCAGCAGCTTTGGGACAGGACACTCCTACGAGCAGTACTTC.

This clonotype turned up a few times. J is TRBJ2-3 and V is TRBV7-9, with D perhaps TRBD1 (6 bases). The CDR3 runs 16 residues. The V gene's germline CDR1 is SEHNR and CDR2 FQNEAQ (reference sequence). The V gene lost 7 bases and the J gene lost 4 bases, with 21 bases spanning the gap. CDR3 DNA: TGTGCCAGCAACGAGGGACAACCCAGAAGGGCAGATACGCAGTATTTT. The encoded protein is CASNEGQPRRADTQYF.

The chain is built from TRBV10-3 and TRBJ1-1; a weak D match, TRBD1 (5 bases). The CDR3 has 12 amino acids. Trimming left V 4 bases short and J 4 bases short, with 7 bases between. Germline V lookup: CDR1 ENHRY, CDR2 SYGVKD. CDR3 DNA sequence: TGTGCCATCAGTGGGCAGGGCACTGAAGCTTTCTTT. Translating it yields CAISGQGTEAFF.

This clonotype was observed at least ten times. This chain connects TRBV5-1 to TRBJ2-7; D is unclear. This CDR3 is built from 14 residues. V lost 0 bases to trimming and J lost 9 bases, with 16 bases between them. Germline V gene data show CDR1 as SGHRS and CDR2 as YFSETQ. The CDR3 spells CASSLASSTPGQYF. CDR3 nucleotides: TGCGCCAGCAGCTTGGCGTCCTCCACCCCCGGGCAGTACTTC. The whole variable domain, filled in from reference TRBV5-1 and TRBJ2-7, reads KAGVTQTPRYLIKTRGQQVTLSCSPISGHRSVSWYQQTPGQGLQFLFEYFSETQRNKGNFPGRFSGRQFSNSRSEMNVSTLELGDSALYLCASSLASSTPGQYFGPGTRLTVT.

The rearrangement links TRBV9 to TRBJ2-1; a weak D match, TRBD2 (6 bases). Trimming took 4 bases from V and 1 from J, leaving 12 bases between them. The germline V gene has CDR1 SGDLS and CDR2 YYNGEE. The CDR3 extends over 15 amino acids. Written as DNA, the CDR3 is TGTGCCAGCAGCCCCGAGCGGGTGTCCTACAATGAGCAGTTCTTC. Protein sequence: CASSPERVSYNEQFF.

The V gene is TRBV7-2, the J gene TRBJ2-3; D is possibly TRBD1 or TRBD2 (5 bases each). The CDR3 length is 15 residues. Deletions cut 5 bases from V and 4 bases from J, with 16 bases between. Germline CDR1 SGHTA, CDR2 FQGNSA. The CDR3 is CASSAGASGPDTQYF. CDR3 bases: TGTGCCAGCAGCGCCGGGGCCTCGGGCCCAGATACGCAGTATTTT.

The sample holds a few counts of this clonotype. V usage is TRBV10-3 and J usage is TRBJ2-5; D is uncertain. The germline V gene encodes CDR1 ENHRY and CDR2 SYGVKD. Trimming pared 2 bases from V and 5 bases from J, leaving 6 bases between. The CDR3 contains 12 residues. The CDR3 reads CAISEPWETQYF. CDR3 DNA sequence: TGTGCCATCAGTGAGCCCTGGGAGACCCAGTACTTC.

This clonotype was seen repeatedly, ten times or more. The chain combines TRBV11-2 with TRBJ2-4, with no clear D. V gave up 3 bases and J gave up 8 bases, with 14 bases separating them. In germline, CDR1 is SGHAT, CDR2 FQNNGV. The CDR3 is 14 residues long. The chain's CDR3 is CASSFRQAWDIQYF. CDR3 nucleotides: TGTGCCAGCAGCTTCCGACAAGCTTGGGACATTCAGTACTTC.

CDR3 loop: CASSFPTSGGGEQFF. CDR3 DNA sequence: TGTGCCAGCAGTTTCCCGACTAGCGGGGGGGGAGAGCAGTTCTTC. The rearrangement links TRBV6-5 to TRBJ2-1; 14 nucleotides line up with TRBD2. The trim removed 4 bases at V and 10 bases at J, leaving 6 bases unmatched. Germline CDR1 is MNHEY and CDR2 is SVGAGI. This CDR3 has 15 amino acids.

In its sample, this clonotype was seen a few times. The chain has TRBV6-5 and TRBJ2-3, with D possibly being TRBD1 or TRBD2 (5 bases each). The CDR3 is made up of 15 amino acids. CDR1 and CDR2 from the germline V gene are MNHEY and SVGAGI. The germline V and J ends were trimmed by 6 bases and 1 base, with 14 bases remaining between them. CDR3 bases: TGTGCCAGCAGCCGGGACCCGACGGGCACAGATACGCAGTATTTT. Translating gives CASSRDPTGTDTQYF.

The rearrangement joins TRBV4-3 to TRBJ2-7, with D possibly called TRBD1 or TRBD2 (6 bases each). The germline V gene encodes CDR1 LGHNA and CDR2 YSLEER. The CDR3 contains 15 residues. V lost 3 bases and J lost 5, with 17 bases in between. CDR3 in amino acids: CASSQVLPGADEQYF. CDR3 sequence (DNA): TGCGCCAGCAGCCAGGTCTTGCCGGGGGCTGACGAGCAGTACTTC.

CDR3 bases: TGTGCCACCAGTGGGTTAGGGGGTGAGCAGTTCTTC. Translating gives CATSGLGGEQFF. This chain uses TRBV24-1 with TRBJ2-1; weak D call: TRBD1 (6 bases). Germline V gives CDR1 KGHDR, CDR2 SFDVKD. V dropped 5 bases and J dropped 9 bases, with 10 bases sitting between them. This CDR3 is built from 12 residues.

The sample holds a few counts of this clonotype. CDR3 DNA: TGTGCCAGCAGCCAGGGGTGGGGGAGGACCTATAATTCACCCCTCCACTTT. Its protein is CASSQGWGRTYNSPLHF. The chain uses TRBV7-9 and TRBJ1-6; D perhaps matches TRBD1 (6 bases). Germline loops: CDR1 SEHNR, CDR2 FQNEAQ (reference sequence). The CDR3 loop spans 17 amino acids. The V end was cut by 5 bases, the J end by 2 bases, with 16 bases between.

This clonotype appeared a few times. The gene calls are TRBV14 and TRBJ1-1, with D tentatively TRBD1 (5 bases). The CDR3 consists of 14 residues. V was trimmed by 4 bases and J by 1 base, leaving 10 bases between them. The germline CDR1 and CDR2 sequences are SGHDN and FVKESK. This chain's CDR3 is CASSPLGGNTEAFF. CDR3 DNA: TGTGCCAGCAGCCCTTTGGGGGGGAACACTGAAGCTTTCTTT.

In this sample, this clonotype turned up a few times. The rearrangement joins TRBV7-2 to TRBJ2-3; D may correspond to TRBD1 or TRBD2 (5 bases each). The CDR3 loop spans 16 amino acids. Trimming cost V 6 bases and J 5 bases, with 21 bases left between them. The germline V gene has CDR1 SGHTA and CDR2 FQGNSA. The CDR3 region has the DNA TGTGCCAGCAGTCAAGGGCCCGGGACCCGTGGAGATACGCAGTATTTT. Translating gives CASSQGPGTRGDTQYF. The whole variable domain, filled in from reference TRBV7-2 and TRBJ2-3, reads GAGVSQSPSNKVTEKGKDVELRCDPISGHTALYWYRQSLGQGLEFLIYFQGNSAPDKSGLPSDRFSAERTGGSVSTLTIQRTQQEDSAVYLCASSQGPGTRGDTQYFGPGTRLTVL.

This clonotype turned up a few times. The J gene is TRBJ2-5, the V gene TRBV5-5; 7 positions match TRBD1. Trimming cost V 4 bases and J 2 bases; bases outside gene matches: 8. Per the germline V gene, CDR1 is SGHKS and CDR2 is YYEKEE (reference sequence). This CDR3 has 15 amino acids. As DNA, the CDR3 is TGTGCCAGCAGCACAGGGACAGCAGTACAAGAGACCCAGTACTTC. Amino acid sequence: CASSTGTAVQETQYF.

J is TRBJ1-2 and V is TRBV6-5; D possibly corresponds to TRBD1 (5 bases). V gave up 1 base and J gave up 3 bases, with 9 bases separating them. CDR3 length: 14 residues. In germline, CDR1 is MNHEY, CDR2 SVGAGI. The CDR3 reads CASSYLRGDYGYTF. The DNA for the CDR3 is TGTGCCAGCAGTTACTTAAGGGGAGACTATGGCTACACCTTC.

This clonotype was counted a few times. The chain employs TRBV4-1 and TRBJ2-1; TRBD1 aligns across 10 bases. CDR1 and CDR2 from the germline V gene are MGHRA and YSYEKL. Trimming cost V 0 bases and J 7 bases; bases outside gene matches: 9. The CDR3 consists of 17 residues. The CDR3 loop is CASSQDTGQGLMNEQFF. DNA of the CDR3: TGCGCCAGCAGCCAAGATACGGGACAGGGGCTGATGAATGAGCAGTTCTTC.

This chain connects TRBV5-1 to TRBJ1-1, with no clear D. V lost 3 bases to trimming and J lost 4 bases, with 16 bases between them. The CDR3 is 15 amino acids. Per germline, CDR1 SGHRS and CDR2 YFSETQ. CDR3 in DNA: TGCGCCAGCAGCTCATTGGGTCCCCAAGCCACTGAAGCTTTCTTT. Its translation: CASSSLGPQATEAFF.

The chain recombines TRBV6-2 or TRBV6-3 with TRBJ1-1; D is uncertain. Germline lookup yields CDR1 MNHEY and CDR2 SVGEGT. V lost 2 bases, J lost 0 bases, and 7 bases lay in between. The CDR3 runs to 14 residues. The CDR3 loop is CASSYMSMNTEAFF. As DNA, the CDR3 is TGTGCCAGCAGTTACATGAGTATGAACACTGAAGCTTTCTTT.

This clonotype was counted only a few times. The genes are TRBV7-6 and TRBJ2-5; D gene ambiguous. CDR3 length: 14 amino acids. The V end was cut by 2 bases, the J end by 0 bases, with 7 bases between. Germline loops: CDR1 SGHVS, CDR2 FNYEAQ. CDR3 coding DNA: TGTGCCAGCAGCTTAAACGTTAACCAAGAGACCCAGTACTTC. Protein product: CASSLNVNQETQYF. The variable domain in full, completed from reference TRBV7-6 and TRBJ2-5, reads GAGVSQSPRYKVTKRGQDVALRCDPISGHVSLYWYRQALGQGPEFLTYFNYEAQQDKSGLPNDRFSAERPEGSISTLTIQRTEQRDSAMYRCASSLNVNQETQYFGPGTRLLVL.

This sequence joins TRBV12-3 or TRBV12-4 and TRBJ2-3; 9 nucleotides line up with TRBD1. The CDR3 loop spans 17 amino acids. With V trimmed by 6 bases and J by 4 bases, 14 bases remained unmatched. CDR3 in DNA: TGTGCCAGCAGACCGCCCCCCCCCGGGACAGGGCCAGATACGCAGTATTTT. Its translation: CASRPPPPGTGPDTQYF.

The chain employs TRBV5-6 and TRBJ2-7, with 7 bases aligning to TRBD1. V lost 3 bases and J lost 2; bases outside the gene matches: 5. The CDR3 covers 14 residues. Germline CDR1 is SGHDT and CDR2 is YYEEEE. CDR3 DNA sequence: TGTGCCAGCAGCTGGGGACAGACACCCTACGAGCAGTACTTC. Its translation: CASSWGQTPYEQYF.

The CDR3 DNA sequence: TGTGCCAGCAGTTTGTCACAGGGGGTCTTGTCCTACGAGCAGTACTTC. This codes for CASSLSQGVLSYEQYF. The rearrangement uses TRBV27 and TRBJ2-7, with 8 bases identical to TRBD1. Germline V gives CDR1 MNHEY, CDR2 SMNVEV (reference sequence). The trim removed 3 bases at V and 1 base at J, leaving 8 bases unmatched. The CDR3 extends over 16 amino acids.

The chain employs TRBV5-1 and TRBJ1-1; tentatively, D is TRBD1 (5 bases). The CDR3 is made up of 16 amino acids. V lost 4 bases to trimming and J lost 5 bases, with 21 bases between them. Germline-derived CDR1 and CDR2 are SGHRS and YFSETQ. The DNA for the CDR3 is TGCGCCAGCAGCCGCGGGACGCTGGGGTTTGGTACTGAAGCTTTCTTT. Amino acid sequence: CASSRGTLGFGTEAFF. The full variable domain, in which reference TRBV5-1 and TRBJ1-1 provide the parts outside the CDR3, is KAGVTQTPRYLIKTRGQQVTLSCSPISGHRSVSWYQQTPGQGLQFLFEYFSETQRNKGNFPGRFSGRQFSNSRSEMNVSTLELGDSALYLCASSRGTLGFGTEAFFGQGTRLTVV.

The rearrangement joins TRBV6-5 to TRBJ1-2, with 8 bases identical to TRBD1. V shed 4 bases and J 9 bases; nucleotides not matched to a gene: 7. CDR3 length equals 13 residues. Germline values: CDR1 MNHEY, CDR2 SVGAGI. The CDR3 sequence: CASSLRTGRSYTF. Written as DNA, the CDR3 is TGTGCCAGCAGTTTAAGGACAGGGAGAAGCTACACCTTC.

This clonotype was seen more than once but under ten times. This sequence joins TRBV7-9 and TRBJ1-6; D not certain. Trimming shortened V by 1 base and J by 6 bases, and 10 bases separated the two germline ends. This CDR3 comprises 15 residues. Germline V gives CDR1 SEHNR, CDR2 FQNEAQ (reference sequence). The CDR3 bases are TGTGCCAGCAGCTTAGGGCCGGGTCTTAATTCACCCCTCCACTTT. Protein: CASSLGPGLNSPLHF.

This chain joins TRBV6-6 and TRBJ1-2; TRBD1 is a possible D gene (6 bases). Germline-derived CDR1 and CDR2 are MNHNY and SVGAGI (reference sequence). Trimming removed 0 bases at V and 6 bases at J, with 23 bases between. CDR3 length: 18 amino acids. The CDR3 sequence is CASSYSPVPDRTLDGYTF. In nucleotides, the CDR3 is TGTGCCAGCAGTTACTCGCCCGTTCCAGACAGGACCCTTGATGGCTACACCTTC.